This entry lists 10 T cell receptor beta chains sequenced from one sample in a study of cytomegalovirus exposure and HLA in healthy donors. Profiled with immunoSEQ multiplex PCR; TCRdb holds only in-frame clones, not every one. The data show around 130,000 clones, just under 90% seen once. Sequenced material: PBMCs. These receptors were taken from a man aged 25 to 45 in good health and CMV-seronegative.

Here the CDR3 reads CASSHWDRHHEQYF. In DNA form, the CDR3 reads TGTGCCAGCAGCCATTGGGACAGGCACCACGAGCAGTACTTC. The V call is TRBV14, the J call TRBJ2-7; TRBD1 agrees at 8 bases. V gave up 3 bases and J gave up 5 bases; unmatched junction bases: 6. The CDR3 length is 14 residues. The germline V gene encodes CDR1 SGHDN and CDR2 FVKESK.

This clone has a handful of counts. The chain has TRBV6-5 and TRBJ1-6, with a possible D match to TRBD1 (5 bases). Germline lookup yields CDR1 MNHEY and CDR2 SVGAGI. The CDR3 runs 15 residues. The V end was cut by 0 bases, the J end by 6 bases, with 9 bases between. CDR3 sequence: CASSYSDQGNSPLHF. The CDR3, as DNA: TGTGCCAGCAGTTACTCGGACCAGGGTAATTCACCCCTCCACTTT.

DNA for the CDR3: TGTGCCAGCCACCCGGCGGGAAACTCCTACGAGCAGTACTTC. It codes for CASHPAGNSYEQYF. The rearrangement links TRBV28 to TRBJ2-7, with D possibly matching TRBD2 (6 bases). The germline V gene has CDR1 MDHEN and CDR2 SYDVKM. Trimming removed 8 bases at V and 0 bases at J, with 14 bases between. This CDR3 has 14 residues.

This rearrangement joins TRBV5-4 to TRBJ2-3; D gene unclear. The CDR3 totals 14 residues. From germline, CDR1 is SGHNT and CDR2 YYREEE (reference sequence). V lost 1 base, J lost 2 bases, and 8 bases lay in between. In nucleotides, the CDR3 is TGTGCCAGCAGCTTGCGGTCCCTCACAGATACGCAGTATTTT. Translating it yields CASSLRSLTDTQYF. Drawing the rest from reference TRBV5-4 and TRBJ2-3, the complete variable domain is ETGVTQSPTHLIKTRGQQVTLRCSSQSGHNTVSWYQQALGQGPQFIFQYYREEENGRGNFPPRFSGLQFPNYSSELNVNALELDDSALYLCASSLRSLTDTQYFGPGTRLTVL.

The V call is TRBV6-5, the J call TRBJ1-2; D might be TRBD1 (5 bases). The length of the CDR3 is 14 residues. V was shortened by 5 bases and J by 0 bases, with 10 bases between the two germline ends. CDR1 is MNHEY, CDR2 SVGAGI, per germline. The CDR3 reads CASSTTDSNYGYTF. CDR3 DNA: TGTGCCAGCAGTACGACAGATTCTAACTATGGCTACACCTTC.

The CDR3 DNA is TGTGCCAGCAGTTACAGCGGGGGGGGATTCTACGAGCAGTACTTC. Encoded protein: CASSYSGGGFYEQYF. The V and J genes are TRBV6-6 and TRBJ2-7, with 10 bases matching TRBD2. The V segment lost 2 bases and the J segment 3 bases; nucleotides outside the gene matches: 4. CDR1 and CDR2 from the germline V gene are MNHNY and SVGAGI (reference sequence). The CDR3 loop spans 15 amino acids.

The chain joins TRBV7-2 to TRBJ2-2, with 8 nucleotides matching TRBD1. This CDR3 spans 18 amino acids. Germline values: CDR1 SGHTA, CDR2 FQGNSA. Germline trimming cut 5 bases from V and 2 bases from J; bases unmatched to any gene: 13. The CDR3 loop is CASSRIEGQGINTGELFF. CDR3 nucleotide sequence: TGTGCCAGCAGCCGGATTGAAGGACAGGGAATTAACACCGGGGAGCTGTTTTTT. Based on the CDR3 plus reference TRBV7-2 and TRBJ2-2, the full variable domain is GAGVSQSPSNKVTEKGKDVELRCDPISGHTALYWYRQSLGQGLEFLIYFQGNSAPDKSGLPSDRFSAERTGGSVSTLTIQRTQQEDSAVYLCASSRIEGQGINTGELFFGEGSRLTVL.

The chain recombines TRBV7-9 with TRBJ2-5, with a weak D call TRBD1 (6 bases). Germline CDR1 SEHNR, CDR2 FQNEAQ (reference sequence). The V and J ends lost 1 base and 2 bases respectively, with 11 bases between them. This CDR3 spans 15 amino acids. The CDR3 DNA reads as TGTGCCAGCAGCTTAGATATGGGGGCACAAGAGACCCAGTACTTC. This sequence encodes CASSLDMGAQETQYF.

This chain joins TRBV4-3 and TRBJ1-1; D might be TRBD1 (6 bases). The CDR3 is made up of 16 amino acids. Trimming stripped 0 bases from V and 1 base from J, with 12 bases between. Germline V gene data show CDR1 as LGHNA and CDR2 as YSLEER. The CDR3 bases are TGCGCCAGCAGCCAAGACAGAGCAGGGGAGAACACTGAAGCTTTCTTT. Translation: CASSQDRAGENTEAFF.

The chain uses TRBV4-2 and TRBJ2-7, with D unclear. V lost 0 bases, J lost 3 bases, and 3 bases lay in between. This CDR3 is built from 12 residues. Germline assignment: CDR1 LGHNA and CDR2 YNFKEQ. As DNA, the CDR3 is TGTGCCAGCAGCCAAGACGGCTACGAGCAGTACTTC. Its translation: CASSQDGYEQYF.